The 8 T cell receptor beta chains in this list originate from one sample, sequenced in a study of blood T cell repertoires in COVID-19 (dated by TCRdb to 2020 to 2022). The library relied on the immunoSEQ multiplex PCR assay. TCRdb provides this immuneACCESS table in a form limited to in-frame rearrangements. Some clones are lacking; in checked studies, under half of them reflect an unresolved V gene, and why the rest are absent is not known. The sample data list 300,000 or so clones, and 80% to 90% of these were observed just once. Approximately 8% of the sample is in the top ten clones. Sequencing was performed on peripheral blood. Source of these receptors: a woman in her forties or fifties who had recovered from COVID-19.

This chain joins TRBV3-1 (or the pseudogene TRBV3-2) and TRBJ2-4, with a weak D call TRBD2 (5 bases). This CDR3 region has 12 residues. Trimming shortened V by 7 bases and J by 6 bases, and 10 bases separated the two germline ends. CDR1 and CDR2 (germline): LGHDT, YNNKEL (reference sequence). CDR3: CASTPRGNIQYF. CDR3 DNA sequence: TGTGCCAGCACCCCTCGGGGAAACATTCAGTACTTC.

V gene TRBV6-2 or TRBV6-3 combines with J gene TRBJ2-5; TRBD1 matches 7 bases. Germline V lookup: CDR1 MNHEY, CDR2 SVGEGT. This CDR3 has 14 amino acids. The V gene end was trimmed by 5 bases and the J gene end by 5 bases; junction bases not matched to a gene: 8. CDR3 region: CASSTTGIGETQYF. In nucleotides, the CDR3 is TGTGCCAGCAGTACGACAGGGATAGGGGAGACCCAGTACTTC.

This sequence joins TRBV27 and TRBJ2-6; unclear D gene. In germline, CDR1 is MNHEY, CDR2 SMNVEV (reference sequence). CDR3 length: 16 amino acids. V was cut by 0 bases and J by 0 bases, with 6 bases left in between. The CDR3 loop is CASSLSYNSGANVLTF. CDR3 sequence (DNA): TGTGCCAGCAGTTTATCCTATAACTCTGGGGCCAACGTCCTGACTTTC.

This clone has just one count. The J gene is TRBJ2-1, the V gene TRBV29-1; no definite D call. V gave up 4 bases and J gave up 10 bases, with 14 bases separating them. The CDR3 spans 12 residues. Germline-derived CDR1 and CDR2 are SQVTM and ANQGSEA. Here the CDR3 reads CSVGYLGEEQFF. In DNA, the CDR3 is TGCAGCGTTGGGTACTTAGGAGAGGAGCAGTTCTTC.

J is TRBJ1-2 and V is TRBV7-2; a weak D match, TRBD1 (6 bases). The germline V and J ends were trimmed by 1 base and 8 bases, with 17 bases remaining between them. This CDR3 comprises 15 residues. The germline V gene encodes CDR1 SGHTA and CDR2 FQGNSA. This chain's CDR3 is CASSLGLGGARGYTF. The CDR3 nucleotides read TGTGCCAGCAGCTTAGGGCTCGGGGGGGCGCGGGGCTACACCTTC.

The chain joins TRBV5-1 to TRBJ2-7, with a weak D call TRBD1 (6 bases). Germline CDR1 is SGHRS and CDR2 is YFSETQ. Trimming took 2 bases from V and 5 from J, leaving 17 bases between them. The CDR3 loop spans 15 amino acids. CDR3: CASSFYREPGDEQYF. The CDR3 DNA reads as TGCGCCAGCAGCTTCTACAGGGAACCAGGTGACGAGCAGTACTTC.

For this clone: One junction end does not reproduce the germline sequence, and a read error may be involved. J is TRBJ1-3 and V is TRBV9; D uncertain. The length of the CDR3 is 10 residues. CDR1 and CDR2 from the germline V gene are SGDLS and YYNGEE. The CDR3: CASSGPELLF. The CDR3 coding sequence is TGTGCCAGCAGCGGACCGGAACTACTTTTT.

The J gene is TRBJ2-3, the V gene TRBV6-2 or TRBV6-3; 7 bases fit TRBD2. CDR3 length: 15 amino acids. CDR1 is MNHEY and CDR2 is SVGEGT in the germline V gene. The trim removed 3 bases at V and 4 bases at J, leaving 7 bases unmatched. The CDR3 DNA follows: TGTGCCAGCAGTTATGGGGTTGCGGGGGCAGATACGCAGTATTTT. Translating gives CASSYGVAGADTQYF.